The clone carrying this TCR beta chain appeared a few times. The data are from a study of beta chain features in type 1 diabetes. The whole isolated RNA underwent reverse transcription, so sequencing captured expressed TCRB transcripts. Data came from immunoSEQ multiplex PCR; TCRdb stores just in-frame clones and leaves some out. The repertoire holds just over 150,000 clones, with 11% as singletons. The V end was cut by 7 bases, the J end by 5 bases, with 20 bases between. Germline lookup yields CDR1 SQVTM and CDR2 ANQGSEA. The CDR3 totals 14 residues. What was sequenced was central memory CD4+ T cells from blood. The sequence derives from a man aged 18 to 30 in good health. The rearrangement uses TRBV29-1 and TRBJ1-1; D is perhaps TRBD1 (6 bases). The CDR3 bases are TGCAGCGCTGTGGGGGCCTCCTTCGAAACTGAAGCTTTCTTT. This sequence encodes CSAVGASFETEAFF.